This T cell receptor (beta chain) appears in the sequencing data of a study of graft-versus-host responses after intestinal transplantation. Turning to the study itself: All recipients were given anti-thymocyte globulin induction, and tacrolimus and steroids were then administered for three to four years.

With respect to this clone: Antigen specificity is unknown.

Here immunoSEQ multiplex PCR was the method, and the copy in TCRdb shows in-frame clones only, minus some. The sample has about 85,000 clones; roughly 80% are singletons. The TCR was taken from a human donor who received an intestinal transplant. Sequencing used unstimulated CD4+ T cells sorted from spleen or lymph node cells, obtained before intestinal transplant.

CDR3 coding DNA: TGTGCCAGCAGCTTAGGGGGAGGCTATGGCTACACCTTC. Encoded protein: CASSLGGGYGYTF. This chain uses TRBV11-3 with TRBJ1-2; D gene unclear. V was cut by 1 base and J by 4 bases, with 7 bases left in between. Germline CDR1 reads SGHNT; CDR2 reads YENEEA. This CDR3 contains 13 residues.